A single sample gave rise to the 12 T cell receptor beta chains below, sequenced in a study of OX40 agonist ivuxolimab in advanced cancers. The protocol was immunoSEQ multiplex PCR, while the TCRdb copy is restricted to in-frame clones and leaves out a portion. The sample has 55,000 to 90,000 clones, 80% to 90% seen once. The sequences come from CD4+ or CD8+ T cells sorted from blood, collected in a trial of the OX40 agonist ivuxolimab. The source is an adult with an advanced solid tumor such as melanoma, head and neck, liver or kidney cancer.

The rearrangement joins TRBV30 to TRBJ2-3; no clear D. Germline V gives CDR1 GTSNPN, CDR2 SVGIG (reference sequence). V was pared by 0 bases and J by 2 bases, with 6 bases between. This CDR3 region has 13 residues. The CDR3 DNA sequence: TGTGCCTGGAGTGTGGGAAACACAGATACGCAGTATTTT. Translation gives CAWSVGNTDTQYF.

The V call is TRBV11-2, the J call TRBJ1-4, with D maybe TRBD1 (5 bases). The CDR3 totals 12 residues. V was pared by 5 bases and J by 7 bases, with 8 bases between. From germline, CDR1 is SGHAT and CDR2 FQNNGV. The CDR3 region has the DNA TGTGCCAGCAGCCAGGGTTCTGAAAAACTGTTTTTT. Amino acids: CASSQGSEKLFF. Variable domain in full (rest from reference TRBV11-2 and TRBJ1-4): EAGVAQSPRYKIIEKRQSVAFWCNPISGHATLYWYQQILGQGPKLLIQFQNNGVVDDSQLPKDRFSAERLKGVDSTLKIQPAKLEDSAVYLCASSQGSEKLFFGSGTQLSVL.

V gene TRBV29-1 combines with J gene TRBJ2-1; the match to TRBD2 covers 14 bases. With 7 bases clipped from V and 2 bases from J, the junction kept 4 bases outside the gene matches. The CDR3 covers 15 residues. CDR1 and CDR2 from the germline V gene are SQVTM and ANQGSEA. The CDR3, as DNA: TGCAGCGGGACTAGCGGGAGGAAAACCTACAATGAGCAGTTCTTC. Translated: CSGTSGRKTYNEQFF.

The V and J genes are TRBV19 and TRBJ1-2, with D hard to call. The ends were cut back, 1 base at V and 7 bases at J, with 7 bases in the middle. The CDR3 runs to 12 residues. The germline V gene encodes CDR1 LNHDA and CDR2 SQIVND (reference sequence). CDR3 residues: CASSIGTPGYTF. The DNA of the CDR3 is TGTGCCAGTAGTATAGGAACCCCTGGCTACACCTTC.

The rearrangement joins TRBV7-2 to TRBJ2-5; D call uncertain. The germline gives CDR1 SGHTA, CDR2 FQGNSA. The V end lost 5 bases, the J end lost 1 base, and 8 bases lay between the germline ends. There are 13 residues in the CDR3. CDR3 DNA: TGTGCCAGCAGCCGTAAGACCCAAGAGACCCAGTACTTC. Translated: CASSRKTQETQYF.

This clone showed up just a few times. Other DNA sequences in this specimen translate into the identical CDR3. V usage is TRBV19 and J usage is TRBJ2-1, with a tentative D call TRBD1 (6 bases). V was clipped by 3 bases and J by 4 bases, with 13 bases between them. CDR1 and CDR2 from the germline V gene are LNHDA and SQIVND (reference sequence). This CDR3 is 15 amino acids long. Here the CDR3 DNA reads TGTGCCAGTAGTATCCCCAGGGGAGAATACAATGAGCAGTTCTTC. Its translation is CASSIPRGEYNEQFF.

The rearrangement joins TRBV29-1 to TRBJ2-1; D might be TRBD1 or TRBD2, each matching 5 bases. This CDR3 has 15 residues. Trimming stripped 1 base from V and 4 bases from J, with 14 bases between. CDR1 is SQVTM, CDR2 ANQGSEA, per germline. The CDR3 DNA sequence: TGCAGCGTTGAAGCCCCGGGACCTCGGTACAATGAGCAGTTCTTC. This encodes CSVEAPGPRYNEQFF.

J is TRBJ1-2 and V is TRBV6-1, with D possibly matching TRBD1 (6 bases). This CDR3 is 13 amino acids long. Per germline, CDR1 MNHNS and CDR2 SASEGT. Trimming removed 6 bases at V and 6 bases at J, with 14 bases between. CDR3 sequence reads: CASRETGSHGYTF. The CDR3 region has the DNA TGTGCCAGCAGGGAAACAGGGTCGCATGGCTACACCTTC.

In nucleotides, the CDR3 is TGTGCCTCCGCGCGGGACAGACAATATGGCTACACCTTC. Protein sequence: CASARDRQYGYTF. This chain connects TRBV28 to TRBJ1-2, with 7 nucleotides matching TRBD1. The germline gives CDR1 MDHEN, CDR2 SYDVKM. Trimming took 11 bases from V and 5 from J; bases not matched to a gene: 11. This CDR3 is 13 amino acids long.

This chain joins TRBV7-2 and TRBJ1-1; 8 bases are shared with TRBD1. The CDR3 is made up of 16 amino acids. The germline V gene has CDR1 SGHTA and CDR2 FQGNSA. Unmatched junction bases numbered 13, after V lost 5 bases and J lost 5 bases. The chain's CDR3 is CASSAYDRGRETEAFF. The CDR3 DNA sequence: TGTGCCAGCAGCGCCTACGACAGGGGTAGGGAGACTGAAGCTTTCTTT.

In nucleotides, the CDR3 is TGTGCCAGCAGCTTGCTTAGCGGGAGGGCCGGTGATACGCAGTATTTT. Amino acid sequence: CASSLLSGRAGDTQYF. The V gene is TRBV5-5, the J gene TRBJ2-3, with 11 bases aligning to TRBD2. The germline CDR1 and CDR2 sequences are SGHKS and YYEKEE (reference sequence). V was pared by 1 base and J by 6 bases, with 7 bases of the junction left unmatched. This CDR3 contains 16 residues.

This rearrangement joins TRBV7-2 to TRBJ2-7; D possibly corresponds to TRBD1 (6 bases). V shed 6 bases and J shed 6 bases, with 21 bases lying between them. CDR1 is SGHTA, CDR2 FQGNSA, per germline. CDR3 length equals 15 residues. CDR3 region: CASSQTPGQSGEQYF. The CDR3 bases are TGTGCCAGCAGTCAAACTCCGGGACAATCCGGCGAGCAGTACTTC.